This entry lists 18 T cell receptor beta chains sequenced from one sample in a study of T cells in Graves' hyperthyroidism and ophthalmopathy. RNA transcripts gave rise to amplified TCR beta CDR3 regions. HTBI primers were the set used in a first-round RT-PCR of the TCR CDR3. TCRdb itself ran the multiplex PCR reads through MiXCR, one entry per CDR3 protein. This table has roughly 580,000 distinct CDR3 sequences, about half appearing once. The sample taken for sequencing was peripheral blood or thyroid tissue (not recorded which). The receptors here all came from a woman aged 18 to 35 with Graves' hyperthyroidism.

Only a few counts were recorded for this clonotype. The chain employs TRBV20-1 and TRBJ2-5, with TRBD2 as a possible D gene (5 bases). The CDR3 has 12 residues. Germline CDR1 DFQATT, CDR2 SNEGSKA (reference sequence). The ends were cut back, 3 bases at V and 3 bases at J, with 8 bases in the middle. The CDR3 sequence: CSASPAEETQYF. DNA for the CDR3: TGCAGTGCTAGTCCAGCGGAAGAGACCCAGTACTTC.

V usage is TRBV20-1 and J usage is TRBJ1-4, with a tentative D call TRBD1 (5 bases). The CDR3 has 13 residues. Germline loops: CDR1 DFQATT, CDR2 SNEGSKA (reference sequence). The CDR3 region is CSAWGGPNEKLFF. The CDR3, as DNA: TGCAGCGCCTGGGGCGGGCCTAATGAAAAACTGTTTTTT.

V is TRBV2 and J is TRBJ1-1; tentatively, D is TRBD1 (6 bases). The CDR3 covers 12 residues. V lost 4 bases to trimming and J lost 7 bases, with 10 bases between them. Germline-derived CDR1 and CDR2 are SNHLY and FYNNEI. CDR3 sequence: CASSASGDEAFF. The CDR3 DNA reads TGTGCCAGCAGTGCGTCAGGGGATGAAGCTTTCTTT.

This clonotype was counted ten times or more. The chain joins TRBV29-1 to TRBJ1-2; maybe TRBD1 (5 bases). CDR3 size: 14 residues. The V gene lost 5 bases and the J gene lost 6 bases, with 19 bases spanning the gap. The germline V gene has CDR1 SQVTM and CDR2 ANQGSEA. The CDR3 region has the DNA TGCAGCGTTAGTCCCCGCGGGATGGGGGATGGCTACACCTTC. This gives the protein CSVSPRGMGDGYTF.

In regard to this clonotype: The junction departs from the called germline gene at one end, perhaps through a read error. This rearrangement joins TRBV6-5 to TRBJ2-2, with D hard to call. CDR1 MNHEY and CDR2 SVGAGI come from the germline V gene. The length of the CDR3 is 15 residues. The CDR3 sequence is CANSYSLMNTGELFF. CDR3 DNA sequence: TGTGCCAACAGTTACTCGCTTATGAACACCGGGGAGCTGTTTTTT.

The chain couples TRBV25-1 to TRBJ1-5, with TRBD1 as a possible D gene (5 bases). Trimming removed 6 bases from V and 2 bases from J, with 17 bases in between. The CDR3 covers 16 residues. Germline V CDR1 and CDR2: MGHDK, SYGVNS. The CDR3 DNA reads as TGTGCCAGCAGCTTAGGGCAGGGAGATGGCAATCAGCCCCAGCATTTT. Translating gives CASSLGQGDGNQPQHF.

The gene calls are TRBV5-1 and TRBJ2-7, with D perhaps matching TRBD1 or TRBD2 (6 bases each). Germline V gene data show CDR1 as SGHRS and CDR2 as YFSETQ. Trimming cost V 5 bases and J 2 bases, with 14 bases left between them. This CDR3 comprises 14 residues. CDR3 in amino acids: CASSAGGATYEQYF. CDR3 DNA: TGCGCCAGCAGTGCCGGGGGCGCGACCTACGAGCAGTACTTC. The entire variable domain, with the rest obtained from reference TRBV5-1 and TRBJ2-7, is as follows: KAGVTQTPRYLIKTRGQQVTLSCSPISGHRSVSWYQQTPGQGLQFLFEYFSETQRNKGNFPGRFSGRQFSNSRSEMNVSTLELGDSALYLCASSAGGATYEQYFGPGTRLTVT.

The chain employs TRBV7-2 and TRBJ2-7, with 8 bases that match TRBD2. The CDR3 totals 14 residues. With 2 bases clipped from V and 7 bases from J, the junction kept 7 bases outside the gene matches. Germline assignment: CDR1 SGHTA and CDR2 FQGNSA. This chain's CDR3 is CASSLTGRAGEQYF. CDR3 nucleotide sequence: TGTGCCAGCAGCTTAACCGGGAGGGCCGGAGAGCAGTACTTC.

The genes are TRBV29-1 and TRBJ2-7; D not resolved. Germline V gives CDR1 SQVTM, CDR2 ANQGSEA. The V end was cut by 8 bases, the J end by 0 bases, with 14 bases between. CDR3 size: 13 residues. The CDR3 region is CSSESEVSYEQYF. The CDR3 DNA sequence: TGCAGCAGTGAGTCCGAGGTCTCCTACGAGCAGTACTTC.

This clonotype was seen only a few times. The chain combines TRBV7-8 with TRBJ1-2; tentative D call: TRBD1 (6 bases). Trimming stripped 2 bases from V and 10 bases from J, with 14 bases between. The CDR3 consists of 13 residues. The germline V gene encodes CDR1 SGHVS and CDR2 FQNEAQ. The CDR3 bases are TGTGCCAGCAGCTTAAGCAGGGGTAGCTCCTACACCTTC. Translation gives CASSLSRGSSYTF.

The rearrangement links TRBV25-1 to TRBJ1-4, with 8 bases that match TRBD1. Unmatched junction bases numbered 6, after V lost 6 bases and J lost 3 bases. CDR1 is MGHDK and CDR2 is SYGVNS in the germline V gene. This CDR3 is built from 15 residues. Here the CDR3 DNA reads TGTGCCAGCAGGCTCAGGGGGCGTGCTAATGAAAAACTGTTTTTT. This translates into CASRLRGRANEKLFF.

Regarding this clonotype: One junction end disagrees with the germline gene, perhaps due to a read error. The genes are TRBV7-9 and TRBJ1-4, with D maybe TRBD1 (5 bases). CDR1 and CDR2 (germline): SEHNR, FQNEAQ (reference sequence). There are 15 residues in the CDR3. CDR3 nucleotide sequence: TGCGCCAGCAGCCAAGAGGGGTGGGCTAATGAAAAACTGTTTTTT. It codes for CASSQEGWANEKLFF.

This clonotype was observed a handful of times. The chain couples TRBV12-3 or TRBV12-4 to TRBJ1-5; 8 nucleotides align to TRBD1. V lost 8 bases to trimming and J lost 5 bases; unmatched junction nucleotides: 8. The CDR3 sequence is 14 residues long. CDR3 amino acids: CASGGGQDHQPQHF. CDR3 in DNA: TGTGCCAGCGGAGGGGGACAGGATCATCAGCCCCAGCATTTT.

The chain is built from TRBV19 and TRBJ1-5; maybe TRBD1 (5 bases). The CDR3 is made up of 13 amino acids. Germline V gives CDR1 LNHDA, CDR2 SQIVND (reference sequence). V was clipped by 5 bases and J by 8 bases, with 13 bases between them. The CDR3 protein is CASSESGLEPQHF. The CDR3 DNA reads TGTGCCAGTAGTGAATCAGGGCTTGAGCCCCAGCATTTT. The whole variable domain, filled in from reference TRBV19 and TRBJ1-5, reads DGGITQSPKYLFRKEGQNVTLSCEQNLNHDAMYWYRQDPGQGLRLIYYSQIVNDFQKGDIAEGYSVSREKKESFPLTVTSAQKNPTAFYLCASSESGLEPQHFGDGTRLSIL.

This clonotype showed up just once. The chain links TRBV7-3 to TRBJ2-7, with TRBD2 as a possible D gene (6 bases). The germline CDR1 and CDR2 sequences are SGHTA and FQGTGA. V was pared by 5 bases and J by 6 bases, with 14 bases between. The CDR3 consists of 13 residues. CDR3 sequence reads: CASSPSVGAEQYF. The CDR3 region has the DNA TGTGCCAGCAGCCCTAGCGTTGGGGCCGAGCAGTACTTC. Complete variable domain (other parts from reference TRBV7-3 and TRBJ2-7): GAGVSQTPSNKVTEKGKYVELRCDPISGHTALYWYRQSLGQGPEFLIYFQGTGAADDSGLPNDRFFAVRPEGSVSTLKIQRTERGDSAVYLCASSPSVGAEQYFGPGTRLTVT.

The rearrangement uses TRBV29-1 and TRBJ2-7, with D possibly matching TRBD1 (6 bases). Trimming shortened V by 8 bases and J by 0 bases, and 11 bases separated the two germline ends. In germline, CDR1 is SQVTM, CDR2 ANQGSEA. This CDR3 region has 12 residues. CDR3 nucleotides: TGCAGCTCGGACAGCTACTCCTACGAGCAGTACTTC. Encoded protein: CSSDSYSYEQYF.

This clonotype has a handful of counts. The chain joins TRBV19 to TRBJ2-2; 7 bases match TRBD2. In germline, CDR1 is LNHDA, CDR2 SQIVND (reference sequence). V was pared by 7 bases and J by 5 bases, with 4 bases of the junction left unmatched. The CDR3 loop spans 13 amino acids. In DNA form, the CDR3 reads TGTGCCAGTATCAACGGGGGGACCGGGGAGCTGTTTTTT. This sequence encodes CASINGGTGELFF.

This clonotype has only a few counts. The chain combines TRBV7-9 with TRBJ1-2, with a tentative D call TRBD1 (5 bases). The germline V gene encodes CDR1 SEHNR and CDR2 FQNEAQ (reference sequence). The V end was cut by 3 bases, the J end by 4 bases, with 12 bases between. The CDR3 is 14 residues long. The CDR3 protein is CASSFGGKIYGYTF. The CDR3 DNA reads as TGTGCCAGCAGCTTCGGGGGGAAGATCTATGGCTACACCTTC.